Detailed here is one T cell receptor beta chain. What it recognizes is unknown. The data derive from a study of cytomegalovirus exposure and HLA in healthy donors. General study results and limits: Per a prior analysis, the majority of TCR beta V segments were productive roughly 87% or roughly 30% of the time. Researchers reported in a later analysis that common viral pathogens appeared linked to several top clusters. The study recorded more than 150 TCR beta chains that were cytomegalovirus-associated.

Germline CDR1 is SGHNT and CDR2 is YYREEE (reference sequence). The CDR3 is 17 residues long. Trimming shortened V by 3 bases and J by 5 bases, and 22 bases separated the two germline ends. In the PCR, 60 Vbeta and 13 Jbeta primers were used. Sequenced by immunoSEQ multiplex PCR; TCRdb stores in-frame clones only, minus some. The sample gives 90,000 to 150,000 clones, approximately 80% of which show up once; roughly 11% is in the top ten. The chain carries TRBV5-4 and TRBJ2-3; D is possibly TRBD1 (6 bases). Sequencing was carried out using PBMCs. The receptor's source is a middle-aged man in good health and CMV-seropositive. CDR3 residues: CASSYSTGTLLGDTQYF. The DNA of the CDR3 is TGTGCCAGCAGCTATAGTACCGGGACACTTCTGGGAGATACGCAGTATTTT.